This T cell receptor beta chain stems from a study of Ad26.COV2.S vaccination and SARS-CoV-2 variants. The wider study: The COV1001 Ad26.COV2.S trial arm included the donor. Intramuscularly, Ad26.COV2.S was given either once or twice, 56 days apart.

The repertoire was sequenced with immunoSEQ multiplex PCR; TCRdb's copy has only in-frame clones and lacks some. The sample holds around 450,000 clones, roughly 87% seen once. The treatment: some 20 received Ad26.COV2.S at low or high dose, single or two shots; 5 received placebo; per-sample allocation not given. Sample collection was performed on day 63 after the first vaccine or placebo injection. The CDR3 runs to 16 residues. The germline V gene encodes CDR1 SGHAT and CDR2 FQNNGV. V was pared by 0 bases and J by 9 bases, with 21 bases between. The chain has TRBV11-2 and TRBJ2-7, with D tentatively TRBD2 (6 bases). The receptor comes from a person between 18 and 65 years old who received the Ad26.COV2.S COVID-19 vaccine or a placebo. The input for sequencing was peripheral blood, taken in a trial of Ad26.COV2.S vaccine versus placebo. CDR3 amino acids: CASSLEMGDSSQGQYF. CDR3 bases: TGTGCCAGCAGCTTAGAAATGGGGGACTCTTCCCAGGGGCAGTACTTC.